Below are 29 T cell receptor beta chains sequenced from a single sample in a study of blood T cell repertoires in COVID-19. Produced via immunoSEQ multiplex PCR; TCRdb's table is partial and in-frame only. The table shows fewer than 350,000 clones, with roughly 89% occurring only once. Specimen: peripheral blood. The receptors stem from a man in his forties with acute or convalescent COVID-19.

Only one count was recorded for this clone. The rearrangement uses TRBV11-2 and TRBJ1-2, with D hard to call. This CDR3 has 13 residues. CDR1 is SGHAT and CDR2 is FQNNGV in the germline V gene. Trimming took 6 bases from V and 4 from J, leaving 12 bases between them. Here the CDR3 DNA reads TGTGCCAGCAGTAGGACTTTCCCCTATGGCTACACCTTC. Translation gives CASSRTFPYGYTF.

Turning to this clone: The junction does not match germline at one end; this may be a read error. The rearrangement links TRBV2 to TRBJ1-1, with 8 bases matching TRBD1. CDR1 SNHLY and CDR2 FYNNEI come from the germline V gene. The CDR3 consists of 15 residues. DNA of the CDR3: TGTGCCAGCAGGCAAATAGACCTAGCTGGACAGGGCTCTCAATTT. Residues: CASRQIDLAGQGSQF.

This sequence joins TRBV5-1 and TRBJ2-3; 12 bases align to TRBD1. In germline, CDR1 is SGHRS, CDR2 YFSETQ. CDR3 length: 16 residues. J was trimmed by 9 bases and V by 0 bases; bases with no gene match: 8. The CDR3 DNA sequence: TGCGCCAGCAGCTTGGACCCCGGGACAGGGGGCGACACGCAGTATTTT. It specifies CASSLDPGTGGDTQYF.

The chain links TRBV19 to TRBJ1-1; TRBD1 is a possible D gene (6 bases). CDR1 is LNHDA, CDR2 SQIVND, per germline (reference sequence). The CDR3 is made up of 18 amino acids. V was shortened by 1 base and J by 0 bases, with 18 bases between the two germline ends. CDR3 nucleotide sequence: TGTGCCAGTAGTATAGGTACAGGGAGAGGGATAGTGAACACTGAAGCTTTCTTT. Translated: CASSIGTGRGIVNTEAFF.

This clone has a single count. The CDR3 coding sequence is TGCGCCAGCAGCTTGGATCCGGGAGGGGCTTACGAGCAGTACTTC. Its protein product is CASSLDPGGAYEQYF. The rearrangement links TRBV5-1 to TRBJ2-7; 8 positions match TRBD2. The CDR3 has 15 residues. Trimming cost V 0 bases and J 4 bases; bases outside gene matches: 6. The V gene's germline CDR1 is SGHRS and CDR2 YFSETQ.

The gene calls are TRBV27 and TRBJ2-1; 8 nucleotides line up with TRBD1. Germline trimming cut 5 bases from V and 8 bases from J; bases unmatched to any gene: 11. This CDR3 region has 15 residues. The germline V gene has CDR1 MNHEY and CDR2 SMNVEV (reference sequence). CDR3 sequence (DNA): TGTGCCAGCAGTACCCGGACAGGGTTCTCCTATGAGCAGTTCTTC. Protein: CASSTRTGFSYEQFF.

The CDR3 DNA is TGCGCCAGCAGCTTGGGGACAGGGGGATCCCTGCGCTACACCTTC. Translating gives CASSLGTGGSLRYTF. The rearrangement uses TRBV5-1 and TRBJ1-2; 10 bases agree with TRBD1. The germline gives CDR1 SGHRS, CDR2 YFSETQ. The CDR3 runs 15 residues. The trim removed 0 bases at V and 9 bases at J, leaving 8 bases unmatched.

This clone was seen once. The rearrangement uses TRBV10-1 and TRBJ1-1, with 7 bases aligning to TRBD1. Germline-derived CDR1 and CDR2 are WNHNN and SYGVQD (reference sequence). J was trimmed by 0 bases and V by 8 bases; bases with no gene match: 3. There are 13 residues in the CDR3. CDR3 sequence (DNA): TGCGCCAGCCCGACAGGGTTGAACACTGAAGCTTTCTTT. Its protein is CASPTGLNTEAFF.

V gene TRBV10-3 combines with J gene TRBJ2-3; TRBD2 matches 11 bases. Germline loops: CDR1 ENHRY, CDR2 SYGVKD. With 6 bases clipped from V and 2 bases from J, the junction kept 7 bases outside the gene matches. This CDR3 comprises 16 residues. CDR3: CAIRLGTSGLTDTQYF. CDR3 DNA: TGTGCCATCAGGTTAGGGACTAGCGGTCTCACAGATACGCAGTATTTT.

The rearrangement joins TRBV9 to TRBJ2-7; D gene ambiguous. The CDR3 spans 14 residues. Trimming took off 4 bases at V and 3 bases at J, with 14 bases between the two ends. The germline CDR1 and CDR2 sequences are SGDLS and YYNGEE. In DNA, the CDR3 is TGTGCCAGCAGCCCCCCTGGGTCAGGCTACGAGCAGTACTTC. Translation gives CASSPPGSGYEQYF.

The chain combines TRBV9 with TRBJ2-3; the match to TRBD2 covers 13 bases. After removal of 5 bases from V and 4 bases from J, the junction contained 10 bases not matched to a gene. CDR1 SGDLS and CDR2 YYNGEE come from the germline V gene. The CDR3 covers 17 residues. CDR3 residues: CASSPTSGGGQADTQYF. CDR3 in DNA: TGTGCCAGCAGTCCCACTAGCGGGGGGGGGCAGGCAGATACGCAGTATTTT.

This chain joins TRBV2 and TRBJ1-2; 9 positions agree with TRBD1. Germline-derived CDR1 and CDR2 are SNHLY and FYNNEI. The CDR3 is 13 residues long. Unmatched junction bases numbered 8, after V lost 8 bases and J lost 7 bases. The CDR3 nucleotides read TGTGCCAGCGATGATAACAGGGGGCCTGGCTACACCTTC. Translated, it gives CASDDNRGPGYTF.

This clone was detected once. The chain carries TRBV7-2 and TRBJ1-4; D call uncertain. With 3 bases removed from V and 17 bases from J, the gap between germline ends came to 19 bases. This CDR3 comprises 13 residues. Looked up from germline, CDR1 is SGHTA and CDR2 is FQGNSA. CDR3 protein: CASSFDRTEKAFF. CDR3 coding DNA: TGTGCCAGCAGCTTCGATCGCACGGAGAAGGCATTTTTT.

The chain combines TRBV6-5 with TRBJ1-6; D call uncertain. The CDR3 runs 14 residues. The germline gives CDR1 MNHEY, CDR2 SVGAGI. V shed 6 bases and J shed 14 bases, with 20 bases lying between them. The CDR3 loop reads CASSDYGPKEALHF. In nucleotides, the CDR3 is TGTGCCAGCAGCGACTACGGGCCCAAGGAGGCCCTCCACTTT.

The chain is built from TRBV11-2 and TRBJ2-3; 12 bases are shared with TRBD2. J gave up 1 base and V 5 bases, and 4 bases lay outside the gene matches. This CDR3 region has 16 residues. Per germline, CDR1 SGHAT and CDR2 FQNNGV. Here the CDR3 DNA reads TGTGCCAGCAGCCCCCGACTAGCGGGGGGCACAGATACGCAGTATTTT. Encoded protein: CASSPRLAGGTDTQYF.

The rearrangement links TRBV2 to TRBJ1-5; D remains unclear. CDR1 and CDR2 (germline): SNHLY, FYNNEI. The V and J ends lost 5 bases and 2 bases respectively, with 19 bases between them. The CDR3 is made up of 17 amino acids. CDR3 nucleotide sequence: TGTGCCAGCAGTCTTACTGAAACCCTTTTTCGCAATCAGCCCCAGCATTTT. Residues: CASSLTETLFRNQPQHF.

The chain employs TRBV7-3 and TRBJ2-3; TRBD2 aligns across 10 bases. Germline V gene data show CDR1 as SGHTA and CDR2 as FQGTGA. With V trimmed by 1 base and J by 0 bases, 7 bases remained unmatched. This CDR3 region has 18 residues. The CDR3 DNA reads as TGTGCCAGCAGCTTAATGGCTAGCGGGGGCCATAGCACAGATACGCAGTATTTT. Residues: CASSLMASGGHSTDTQYF.

J is TRBJ2-2 and V is TRBV19, with 7 bases aligning to TRBD1. The germline CDR1 and CDR2 sequences are LNHDA and SQIVND (reference sequence). The CDR3 runs 19 residues. Trimming took 6 bases from V and 1 from J; bases not matched to a gene: 17. The CDR3: CASSIRRQGPVLNTGELFF. In nucleotides, the CDR3 is TGTGCCAGTAGCATTAGGAGACAGGGCCCAGTTCTGAACACCGGGGAGCTGTTTTTT.

This clone was observed a few times. The V gene is TRBV5-5, the J gene TRBJ1-4, with D perhaps matching TRBD1 (5 bases). The CDR3 has 13 residues. Per germline, CDR1 SGHKS and CDR2 YYEKEE (reference sequence). Trimming pared 7 bases from V and 7 bases from J, leaving 14 bases between. The CDR3 nucleotides are TGTGCCAGCTCCTTGCCGGGGGGTGAAAAACTGTTTTTT. Its protein product is CASSLPGGEKLFF.

The table lists this clone with a count of one. The V and J genes are TRBV5-6 and TRBJ1-2; D is possibly TRBD1 (6 bases). This CDR3 has 13 residues. Per germline, CDR1 SGHDT and CDR2 YYEEEE. Trimming cost V 1 base and J 4 bases, with 8 bases left between them. CDR3 region: CASSLRGIYGYTF. CDR3 bases: TGTGCCAGCAGCTTGAGGGGGATCTATGGCTACACCTTC.

Concerning this clone itself: This CDR3 fails to terminate in the conserved phenylalanine or tryptophan, so it likely reflects a read error. The limits of the CDR3 on the DNA are not certain, so only TCRdb's listed CDR3 is given. This rearrangement joins TRBV2 to TRBJ1-1. Germline V lookup: CDR1 SNHLY, CDR2 FYNNEI. The CDR3 is made up of 10 amino acids, end residues included. This CDR3 is CASSELGGAC.

The chain links TRBV21-1 to TRBJ1-5; TRBD1 reflects the table's D call only, with no check against the DNA. TRBV21-1 is designated a pseudogene. CDR3 size: 17 residues. CDR3 amino acids: CASSKSLTGHSNQPQHF. As DNA, the CDR3 is TGTGCCAGCAGCAAAAGTCTTACAGGGCATAGCAATCAGCCCCAGCATTTT.

The chain links TRBV3-1 (or the pseudogene TRBV3-2) to TRBJ1-5; 8 nucleotides match TRBD1. The CDR3 loop spans 16 amino acids. The J segment lost 2 bases and the V segment lost 3 bases, leaving 6 bases of the junction unmatched. The germline CDR1 and CDR2 sequences are LGHDT and YNNKEL (reference sequence). CDR3 amino acids: CASSQHDRGGNQPQHF. The CDR3 DNA is TGTGCCAGCAGCCAGCACGACAGGGGAGGCAATCAGCCCCAGCATTTT.

V gene TRBV10-3 combines with J gene TRBJ2-3; no firm D call. V was trimmed by 0 bases and J by 7 bases, leaving 14 bases between them. This CDR3 has 15 amino acids. The V gene's germline CDR1 is ENHRY and CDR2 SYGVKD. CDR3: CAISESVGSPNTQYF. In DNA form, the CDR3 reads TGTGCCATCAGTGAGTCAGTGGGCTCCCCGAATACGCAGTATTTT.

The chain carries TRBV6-5 and TRBJ1-2; 8 nucleotides align to TRBD1. CDR3 length: 14 residues. The trim removed 8 bases at V and 8 bases at J, leaving 13 bases unmatched. Germline values: CDR1 MNHEY, CDR2 SVGAGI. CDR3 bases: TGTGCCAGCTGCTACCAGGGGGCAGGAGTCGGCTACACCTTC. It codes for CASCYQGAGVGYTF.

V is TRBV5-1 and J is TRBJ2-7; 9 nucleotides line up with TRBD1. The CDR3 has 14 amino acids. Germline V gene lookup returns CDR1 SGHRS and CDR2 YFSETQ. Germline trimming cut 7 bases from V and 3 bases from J; bases unmatched to any gene: 8. As DNA, the CDR3 is TGCGCCAGCCACCGCACAGGGGGCAGCTACGAGCAGTACTTC. Its protein product is CASHRTGGSYEQYF. The complete variable domain, with remaining parts taken from reference TRBV5-1 and TRBJ2-7, reads KAGVTQTPRYLIKTRGQQVTLSCSPISGHRSVSWYQQTPGQGLQFLFEYFSETQRNKGNFPGRFSGRQFSNSRSEMNVSTLELGDSALYLCASHRTGGSYEQYFGPGTRLTVT.

The CDR3 nucleotides are TGTGCCAGTTCCCGGGACAGAGAAAAACTGTTTTTT. As protein: CASSRDREKLFF. V usage is TRBV6-6 and J usage is TRBJ1-4; 7 bases map to TRBD1. The CDR3 has 12 amino acids. V lost 9 bases, J lost 8 bases, and 6 bases stayed unmatched. Germline V CDR1 and CDR2: MNHNY, SVGAGI (reference sequence).

There are a few counts of this clone. This chain uses TRBV30 with TRBJ1-1, with 7 positions matching TRBD1. V lost 5 bases to trimming and J lost 5 bases; unmatched junction nucleotides: 11. The CDR3 runs 14 residues. Germline V gives CDR1 GTSNPN, CDR2 SVGIG (reference sequence). The CDR3 DNA is TGTGCCTGGTCGGGGGCGCAGGGGGTTACTGAAGCTTTCTTT. As protein: CAWSGAQGVTEAFF.

This clone was seen just once. The rearrangement links TRBV30 to TRBJ1-6; D remains unclear. Trimming shortened V by 4 bases and J by 3 bases, and 4 bases separated the two germline ends. Germline values: CDR1 GTSNPN, CDR2 SVGIG (reference sequence). This CDR3 region has 12 residues. CDR3 in amino acids: CAWKRYNSPLHF. In nucleotides, the CDR3 is TGTGCCTGGAAGCGCTATAATTCACCCCTCCACTTT.